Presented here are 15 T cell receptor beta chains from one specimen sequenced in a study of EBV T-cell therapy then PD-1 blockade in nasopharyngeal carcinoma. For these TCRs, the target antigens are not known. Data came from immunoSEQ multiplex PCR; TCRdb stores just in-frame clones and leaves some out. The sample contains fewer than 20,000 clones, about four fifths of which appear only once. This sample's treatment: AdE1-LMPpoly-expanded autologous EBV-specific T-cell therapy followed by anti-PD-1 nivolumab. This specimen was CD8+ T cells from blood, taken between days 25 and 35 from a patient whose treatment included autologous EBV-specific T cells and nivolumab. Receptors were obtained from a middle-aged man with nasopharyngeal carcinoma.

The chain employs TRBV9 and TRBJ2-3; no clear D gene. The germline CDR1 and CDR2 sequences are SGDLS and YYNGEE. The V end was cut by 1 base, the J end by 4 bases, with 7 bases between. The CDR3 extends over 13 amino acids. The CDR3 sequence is CASSVFNADTQYF. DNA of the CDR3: TGTGCCAGCAGCGTATTCAATGCAGATACGCAGTATTTT. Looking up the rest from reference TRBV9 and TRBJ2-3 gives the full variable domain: DSGVTQTPKHLITATGQRVTLRCSPRSGDLSVYWYQQSLDQGLQFLIQYYNGEERAKGNILERFSAQQFPDLHSELNLSSLELGDSALYFCASSVFNADTQYFGPGTRLTVL.

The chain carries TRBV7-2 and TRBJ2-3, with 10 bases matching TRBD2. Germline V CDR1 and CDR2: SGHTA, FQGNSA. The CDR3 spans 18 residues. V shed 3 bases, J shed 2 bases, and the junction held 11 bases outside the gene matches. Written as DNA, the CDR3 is TGTGCCAGCAGCTTTGGCGTAGCGGGGGGCTCTTTCACAGATACGCAGTATTTT. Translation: CASSFGVAGGSFTDTQYF. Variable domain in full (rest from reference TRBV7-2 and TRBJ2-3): GAGVSQSPSNKVTEKGKDVELRCDPISGHTALYWYRQSLGQGLEFLIYFQGNSAPDKSGLPSDRFSAERTGGSVSTLTIQRTQQEDSAVYLCASSFGVAGGSFTDTQYFGPGTRLTVL.

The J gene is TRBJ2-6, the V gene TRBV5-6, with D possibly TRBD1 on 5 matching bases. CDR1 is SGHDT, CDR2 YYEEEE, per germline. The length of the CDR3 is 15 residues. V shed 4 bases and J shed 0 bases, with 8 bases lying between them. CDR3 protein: CASSKGHSGANVLTF. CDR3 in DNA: TGTGCCAGCAGCAAGGGGCACTCTGGGGCCAACGTCCTGACTTTC. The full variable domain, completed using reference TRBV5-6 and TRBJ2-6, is DAGVTQSPTHLIKTRGQQVTLRCSPKSGHDTVSWYQQALGQGPQFIFQYYEEEERQRGNFPDRFSGHQFPNYSSELNVNALLLGDSALYLCASSKGHSGANVLTFGAGSRLTVL.

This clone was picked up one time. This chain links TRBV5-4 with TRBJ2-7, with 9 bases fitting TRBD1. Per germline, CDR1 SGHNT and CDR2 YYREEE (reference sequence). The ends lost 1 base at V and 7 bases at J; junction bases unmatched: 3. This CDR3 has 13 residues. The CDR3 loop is CASSLRTGEEQYF. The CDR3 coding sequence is TGTGCCAGCAGCTTGAGGACAGGGGAAGAGCAGTACTTC. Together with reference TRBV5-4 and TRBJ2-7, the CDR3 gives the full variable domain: ETGVTQSPTHLIKTRGQQVTLRCSSQSGHNTVSWYQQALGQGPQFIFQYYREEENGRGNFPPRFSGLQFPNYSSELNVNALELDDSALYLCASSLRTGEEQYFGPGTRLTVT.

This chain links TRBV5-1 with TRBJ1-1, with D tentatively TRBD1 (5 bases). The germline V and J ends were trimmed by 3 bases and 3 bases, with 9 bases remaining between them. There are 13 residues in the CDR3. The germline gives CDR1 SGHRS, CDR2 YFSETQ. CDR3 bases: TGCGCCAGCAGCTCGGGGCGATACACTGAAGCTTTCTTT. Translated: CASSSGRYTEAFF.

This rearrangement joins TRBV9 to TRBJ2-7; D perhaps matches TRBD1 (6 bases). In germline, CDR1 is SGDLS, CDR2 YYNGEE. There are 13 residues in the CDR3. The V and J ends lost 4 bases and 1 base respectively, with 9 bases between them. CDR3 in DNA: TGTGCCAGCAGCCCGGACAGTTCCTACGAGCAGTACTTC. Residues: CASSPDSSYEQYF. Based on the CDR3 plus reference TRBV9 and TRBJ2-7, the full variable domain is DSGVTQTPKHLITATGQRVTLRCSPRSGDLSVYWYQQSLDQGLQFLIQYYNGEERAKGNILERFSAQQFPDLHSELNLSSLELGDSALYFCASSPDSSYEQYFGPGTRLTVT.

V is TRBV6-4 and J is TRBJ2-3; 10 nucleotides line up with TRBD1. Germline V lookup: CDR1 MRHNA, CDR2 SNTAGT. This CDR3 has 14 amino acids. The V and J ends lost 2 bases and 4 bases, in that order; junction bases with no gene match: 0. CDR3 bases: TGTGCCAGCAGTGACGGACAGGGGGCAGATACGCAGTATTTT. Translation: CASSDGQGADTQYF.

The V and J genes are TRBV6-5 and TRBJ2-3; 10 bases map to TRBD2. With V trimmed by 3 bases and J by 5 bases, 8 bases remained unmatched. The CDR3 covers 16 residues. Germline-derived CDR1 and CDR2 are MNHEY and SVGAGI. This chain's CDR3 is CASSYRPSGGGDTQYF. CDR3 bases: TGTGCCAGCAGTTATCGGCCTAGCGGGGGAGGAGATACGCAGTATTTT.

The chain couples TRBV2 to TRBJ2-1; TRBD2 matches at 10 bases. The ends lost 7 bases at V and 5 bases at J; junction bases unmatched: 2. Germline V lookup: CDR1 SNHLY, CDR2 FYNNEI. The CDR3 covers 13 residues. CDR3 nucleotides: TGTGCCAGCAAACTAGCGGGGAACAATGAGCAGTTCTTC. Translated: CASKLAGNNEQFF.

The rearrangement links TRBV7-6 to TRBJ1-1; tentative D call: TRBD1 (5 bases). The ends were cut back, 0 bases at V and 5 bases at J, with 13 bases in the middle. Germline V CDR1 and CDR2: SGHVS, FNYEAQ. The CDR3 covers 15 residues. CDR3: CASSLAGGPGTEAFF. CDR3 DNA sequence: TGTGCCAGCAGCTTAGCGGGGGGACCGGGGACTGAAGCTTTCTTT.

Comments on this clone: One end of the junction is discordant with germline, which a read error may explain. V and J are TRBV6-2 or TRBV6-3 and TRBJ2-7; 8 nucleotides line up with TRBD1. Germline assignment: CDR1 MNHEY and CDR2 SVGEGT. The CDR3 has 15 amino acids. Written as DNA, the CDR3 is TGTGCCAGCAGTTTGGAAGGGACAGGCTCCCACGAGCAGTACTTC. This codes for CASSLEGTGSHEQYF.

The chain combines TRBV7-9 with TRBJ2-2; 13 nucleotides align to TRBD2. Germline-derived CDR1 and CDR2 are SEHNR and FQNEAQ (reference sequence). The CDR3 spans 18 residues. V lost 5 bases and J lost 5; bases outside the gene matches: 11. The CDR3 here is CASSPQTSGGPRTGELFF. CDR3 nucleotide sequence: TGTGCCAGCAGCCCCCAGACTAGCGGGGGGCCGAGGACCGGGGAGCTGTTTTTT.

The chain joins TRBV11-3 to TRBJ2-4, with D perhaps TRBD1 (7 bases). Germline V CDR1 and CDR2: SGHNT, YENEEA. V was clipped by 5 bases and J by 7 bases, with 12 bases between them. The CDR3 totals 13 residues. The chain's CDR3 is CASSQGGINIQYF. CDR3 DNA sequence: TGTGCCAGCAGCCAGGGGGGCATCAACATTCAGTACTTC. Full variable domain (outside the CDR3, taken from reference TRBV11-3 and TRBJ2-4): EAGVVQSPRYKIIEKKQPVAFWCNPISGHNTLYWYLQNLGQGPELLIRYENEEAVDDSQLPKDRFSAERLKGVDSTLKIQPAELGDSAVYLCASSQGGINIQYFGAGTRLSVL.

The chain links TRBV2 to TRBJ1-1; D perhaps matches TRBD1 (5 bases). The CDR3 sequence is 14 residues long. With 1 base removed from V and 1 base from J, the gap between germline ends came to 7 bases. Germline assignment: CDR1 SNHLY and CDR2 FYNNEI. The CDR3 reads CASSEGGPNTEAFF. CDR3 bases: TGTGCCAGCAGTGAAGGGGGCCCGAACACTGAAGCTTTCTTT.

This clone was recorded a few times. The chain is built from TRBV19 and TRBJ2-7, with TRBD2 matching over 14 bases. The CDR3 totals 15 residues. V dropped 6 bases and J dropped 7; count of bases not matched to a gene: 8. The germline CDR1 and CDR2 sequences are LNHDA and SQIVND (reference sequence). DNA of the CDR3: TGTGCCAGTAGGGGACTAGCGGGGGACCTCGGAGAGCAGTACTTC. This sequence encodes CASRGLAGDLGEQYF.